A selection of T cell receptor beta chains follows, all from one sample in a study of T cells in localized non-small cell lung cancer. Only in-frame clones appear in the TCRdb table, and some are missing; sequencing was by immunoSEQ multiplex PCR. The sample contains 13,000 to 15,000 clones, more than 70% of which appear only once. The input for sequencing was peripheral blood mononuclear cells, taken before any cancer treatment. All receptors come from a man between 40 and 70 years old with stage III lung adenocarcinoma. Both conserved end residues are part of each CDR3. A D gene is named only where the DNA matches it firmly. Clone size is shown for a subset of rows, as once, few, many or a class of expanded clone.

TRBJ2-5 - - 15 TRBV4-1 TGCGCCAGCAGCCAACCAACAAACAGGGACGAGACCCAGTACTTC CASSQPTNRDETQYF
TRBJ2-7 - - 17 TRBV7-2 TGTGCCAGCAGCTCAAGAGGCGGGCAGATCACACCCTACGAGCAGTACTTC CASSSRGGQITPYEQYF
TRBJ1-2 - - 13 TRBV29-1 TGCAGCACCTCCGGGCCCTCCTTCTATGGCTACACCTTC CSTSGPSFYGYTF
TRBJ2-5 TRBD1 - 16 TRBV11-2 TGTGCCAGCAGCTTAGATGCAGGGGGTTTAGCAGAGACCCAGTACTTC CASSLDAGGLAETQYF
TRBJ1-2 - - 14 TRBV6-1 TGTGCCAGCAGTGAAACTCTCCTATCTGGGGGCTACACCTTC CASSETLLSGGYTF
TRBJ1-2 - - 12 TRBV15 TGTGCCACCAGGGCAGGGGCCAGTGGCTACACCTTC CATRAGASGYTF
TRBJ2-7 - few 15 TRBV4-2 TGTGCCAGCAGCCAAGAGGGATCTAGCTCCTACGAGCAGTACTTC CASSQEGSSSYEQYF
TRBJ2-5 TRBD2 - 16 TRBV7-9 TGTGCCAGCAGCTTTGCAGGGCTAGCGGGAGGGGAGACCCAGTACTTC CASSFAGLAGGETQYF
TRBJ2-5 - - 15 TRBV14 TGTGCCAGCAGCCAAGAGTTCGGGGCCGGAGAGACCCAGTACTTC CASSQEFGAGETQYF
TRBJ2-2 TRBD2 - 15 TRBV5-4 TGTGCCAGCAGCTCTAGCGGGGCCAACACCGGGGAGCTGTTTTTT CASSSSGANTGELFF
TRBJ1-1 TRBD1 - 11 TRBV20-1 TGCAGTGCTGCACAGGGGACTGAAGCTTTCTTT CSAAQGTEAFF
TRBJ2-3 - - 16 TRBV4-1 TGCGCCAGCAGCCAAGCCAACATGGGATTCACAGATACGCAGTATTTT CASSQANMGFTDTQYF
TRBJ1-1 TRBD1 - 12 TRBV6-1 TGTGCCAGCCGTGGACAGGCGGGAGTAGCTTTCTTT CASRGQAGVAFF
TRBJ2-4 - once 15 TRBV10-1 TGCGCCAGCAGTGAGTCGGTAGGGTTGGGGAACATTCAGTACTTC CASSESVGLGNIQYF
TRBJ2-6 - medium-sized 21 TRBV5-1 TGCGCCAGCAGCTTGGTAGCGTCCAAAGACAGAATTCTATCTGGGGCCAACGTCCTGACTTTC CASSLVASKDRILSGANVLTF
TRBJ2-3 - - 14 TRBV6-1 TGTGCCAGCATGTTGGGACAACTCACAGATACGCAGTATTTT CASMLGQLTDTQYF
TRBJ2-6 - - 19 TRBV9 TGTGCCAGCAGCGTAGCTCGGGTTAGCAGGGGCTCTGGGGCCAACGTCCTGACTTTC CASSVARVSRGSGANVLTF
TRBJ1-4 - few 15 TRBV7-9 TGTGCCAGCAGCTCGGGACACTCCCTCGGTGAAAAACTGTTTTTT CASSSGHSLGEKLFF
TRBJ2-3 - - 15 TRBV5-4 TGTGCCAGCAGCTTAGCTGCCGCTAGCACAGATACGCAGTATTTT CASSLAAASTDTQYF
TRBJ1-2 TRBD1 - 16 TRBV14 TGTGCCAGCAGCCAGGGGACAGAAGTTGGCCCCAGTGGCTACACCTTC CASSQGTEVGPSGYTF
TRBJ1-3 - - 18 TRBV18 TGTGCCAGCTCACCACCTCTCCAAGGGTCGATCTCTGGAAACACCATATATTTT CASSPPLQGSISGNTIYF
TRBJ2-7 - few 15 TRBV5-5 TGTGCCAGCAGCCTTTCTCAGGGGAGACCCTACGAGCAGTACTTC CASSLSQGRPYEQYF
TRBJ1-5 TRBD1 - 15 TRBV19 TGTGCCAGTAGTATGGGACAGGGGGCACGTCAGCCCCAGCATTTT CASSMGQGARQPQHF
TRBJ2-2 TRBD1 - 14 TRBV5-4 TGTGCCACCGGGACAGGCACCCACACCGGGGAGCTGTTTTTT CATGTGTHTGELFF
TRBJ1-3 TRBD1 - 19 TRBV5-1 TGCGCCAGCACCGCTTTCGGGACAGCTTCTTTACTGTCTGGAAACACCATATATTTT CASTAFGTASLLSGNTIYF
TRBJ2-3 TRBD2 - 16 TRBV7-9 TGTGCCAGCAGCTTAGGGTCGCAGGGAGGGACAGATACGCAGTATTTT CASSLGSQGGTDTQYF
TRBJ2-7 - - 15 TRBV6-5 TGTGCCAGCAGTGTTTCACCCGGACCGAACTACGAGCAGTACTTC CASSVSPGPNYEQYF
TRBJ2-2 TRBD2 once 17 TRBV28 TGTGCCAGCAGCCGGGGGCAGGGCGGGAGGAGCACCGGGGAGCTGTTTTTT CASSRGQGGRSTGELFF
TRBJ2-1 - - 14 TRBV29-1 TGCAGCGTTGAAGGGGCGACTAGCTACAATGAGCAGTTCTTC CSVEGATSYNEQFF
TRBJ2-3 TRBD1 - 14 TRBV29-1 TGCAGCGTTGATTTGACAGGGTCCGGAGATACGCAGTATTTT CSVDLTGSGDTQYF
TRBJ1-2 TRBD1 - 13 TRBV19 TGTGCCAGTAGCAGTGACAGGGTAGACGGCTACACCTTC CASSSDRVDGYTF
TRBJ2-7 TRBD1 - 14 TRBV4-2 TGTGCCAGCAGCCAAGGACAGGGGACCTACGAGCAGTACTTC CASSQGQGTYEQYF
TRBJ2-5 - - 14 TRBV27 TGTGCCAGCAGTTTCGGCAGCGGAAAAGAGACCCAGTACTTC CASSFGSGKETQYF
TRBJ2-2 - - 15 TRBV6-1 TGTGCCAGCAGTCCTCTCGGGTCGAACACCGGGGAGCTGTTTTTT CASSPLGSNTGELFF
TRBJ2-7 - - 16 TRBV7-8 TGTGCCAGCAGCTCTTCGGGAGTGGGCCTCTTGGATGAGCAGTACTTC CASSSSGVGLLDEQYF
TRBJ1-5 - - 14 TRBV19 TGTGCCAGTAGTATCAGCCGGATCAATCAGCCCCAGCATTTT CASSISRINQPQHF
TRBJ2-1 TRBD2 - 15 TRBV9 TGTGCCAGCAGCGCTGGACTAGCGGGATCTTCTGAGCAGTTCTTC CASSAGLAGSSEQFF
TRBJ2-5 TRBD1 - 15 TRBV7-9 TGTGCCAGCACCAAAGGACAGGGACGAAAAGAGACCCAGTACTTC CASTKGQGRKETQYF
TRBJ2-3 TRBD1 - 16 TRBV5-1 TGCGCCAGCAGCGCGCTTGGACAGGGGAGAGGGGATACGCAGTATTTT CASSALGQGRGDTQYF
TRBJ2-7 - once 15 TRBV4-2 TGTGCCAGCAGCCAAGATTCGGCAGTTTCCTACGAGCAGTACTTC CASSQDSAVSYEQYF
TRBJ2-3 TRBD2 - 16 TRBV25-1 TGTGCCAGCAGTGATCTCCTAGCGGGAGACACAGATACGCAGTATTTT CASSDLLAGDTDTQYF
TRBJ1-5 TRBD1 - 16 TRBV5-8 TGTGCCAGCAGCTTGGGTAGGGGGCGCGTCGATCAGCCCCAGCATTTT CASSLGRGRVDQPQHF
TRBJ1-3 - few 16 TRBV4-1 TGCGCCAGCAGCCAAGTTCTGAAAATCACTGGAAACACCATATATTTT CASSQVLKITGNTIYF
TRBJ1-5 - - 16 TRBV28 TGTGCCAGCTTCACAGGGTTCTATTTTAGCAATCAGCCCCAGCATTTT CASFTGFYFSNQPQHF
TRBJ2-5 - - 13 TRBV5-6 TGTGCCAGCAGCCTTACCTTCCAAGAGACCCAGTACTTC CASSLTFQETQYF
TRBJ2-5 - - 15 TRBV7-7 TGTGCCAGCAGTCTCCAATTACGCGGGGAAGAGACCCAGTACTTC CASSLQLRGEETQYF